The T cell receptor (beta chain) under discussion was sequenced for a study of prognosis after radiotherapy for stage I lung cancer. The CDR3 sequence is 15 residues long. Germline-derived CDR1 and CDR2 are SNHLY and FYNNEI. The genomic DNA TCR beta CDR3 region underwent two rounds of multiplex PCR. Amplification in first-round PCR relied on primers specific to each TRBV and TRBJ gene. TCRdb recomputed calls from the multiplex PCR reads with MiXCR, one row per CDR3 protein. Of over 11,000 distinct CDR3 sequences in the sample, 28% were seen once. Points on this clonotype: At one end, the junction sequence differs from germline, possibly due to a read error.

Each of two time points yielded around 5.8 milliliters of peripheral venous blood. The chain couples TRBV2 to TRBJ1-6; D may be TRBD1 (5 bases). The material sequenced was PBMCs, taken before or after stereotactic body radiation therapy (not recorded which). The TCR sequence derives from a donor older than 45 with non-small cell lung cancer. CDR3 residues: CASGEIGGRDSPLHF. In nucleotides, the CDR3 is TGTGCCAGCGGTGAAATCGGGGGTCGGGATTCACCCCTCCACTTT.